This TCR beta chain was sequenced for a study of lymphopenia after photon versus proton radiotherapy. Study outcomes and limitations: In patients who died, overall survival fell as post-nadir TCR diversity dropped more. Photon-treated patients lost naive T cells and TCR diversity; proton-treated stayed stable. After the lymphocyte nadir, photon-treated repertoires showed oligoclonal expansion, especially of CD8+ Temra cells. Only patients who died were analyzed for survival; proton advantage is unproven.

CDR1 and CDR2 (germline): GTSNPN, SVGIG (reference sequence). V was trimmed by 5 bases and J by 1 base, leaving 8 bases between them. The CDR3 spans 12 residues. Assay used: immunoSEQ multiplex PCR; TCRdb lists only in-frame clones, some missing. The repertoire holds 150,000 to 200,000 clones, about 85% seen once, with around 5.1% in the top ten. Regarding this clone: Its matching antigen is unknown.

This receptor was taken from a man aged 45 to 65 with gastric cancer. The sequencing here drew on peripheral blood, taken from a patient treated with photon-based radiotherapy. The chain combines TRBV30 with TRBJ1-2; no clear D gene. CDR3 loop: CAWDTVNYGYTF. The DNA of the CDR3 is TGTGCCTGGGACACAGTTAACTATGGCTACACCTTC.